The TCR beta chain under discussion was sequenced for a study of immune cell composition in non-small cell lung cancer. Concerning this clone itself: What it binds is unknown.

Regarding the study as a whole: Top 10 clone scores and clonality were higher in squamous than adenocarcinoma.

The CDR3 has 16 residues. Trimming took off 2 bases at V and 0 bases at J, with 11 bases between the two ends. Germline CDR1 is MNHEY and CDR2 is SVGAGI. Assay used: immunoSEQ multiplex PCR; TCRdb lists only in-frame clones, some missing. The sample has around 2,300 clones; under 90% are singletons. The TCR comes from a human donor with non-small cell lung cancer. Sequences were obtained from lung tumor tissue. The chain is built from TRBV6-5 and TRBJ1-3, with D tentatively TRBD1 (5 bases). CDR3 residues: CASSYGQGSSGNTIYF. The CDR3 nucleotides are TGTGCCAGCAGTTACGGGCAGGGCAGCTCTGGAAACACCATATATTTT.